These 31 T cell receptor beta chains share one sample of origin, sequenced in a study of T cells in Graves' hyperthyroidism and ophthalmopathy. RNA transcripts gave rise to amplified TCR beta CDR3 regions. HTBI primers drove first-round RT-PCR of the TCR CDR3. Each CDR3 protein gets one entry after TCRdb re-called the multiplex PCR reads with MiXCR. Of more than 500,000 distinct CDR3 sequences detected, around 45% appear once; the ten largest clones hold 19%. The specimen was peripheral blood or thyroid tissue (not recorded which). Every receptor here comes from an adult woman with Graves' disease, either hyperthyroidism or ophthalmopathy (not recorded which).

This clonotype has just a few counts. The V gene is TRBV24-1, the J gene TRBJ2-5, with 7 bases fitting TRBD1. Trimming at V came to 6 bases and at J to 5 bases, leaving 11 bases not matched to a gene. The germline gives CDR1 KGHDR, CDR2 SFDVKD. There are 15 residues in the CDR3. The CDR3 loop reads CATSSNRGIFETQYF. The CDR3 DNA reads as TGTGCCACCAGTTCCAACAGGGGTATATTCGAGACCCAGTACTTC.

A single count supports this clonotype. Just one base apart from a much larger clone, this may be a read error. Because the CDR3 is missing its conserved closing phenylalanine or tryptophan, this is likely a read error. The chain combines TRBV7-3 with TRBJ1-1; maybe TRBD1 (6 bases). V was pared by 5 bases and J by 6 bases, with 25 bases between. This CDR3 contains 17 residues. CDR1 is SGHTA, CDR2 FQGTGA, per germline. The CDR3 reads CASSQAGTPNWVPEAFL. In DNA form, the CDR3 reads TGTGCCAGCAGCCAAGCCGGGACACCGAATTGGGTCCCTGAAGCTTTCCTT.

This clonotype showed up many times. The rearrangement joins TRBV7-9 to TRBJ1-2; D gene unclear. This CDR3 spans 15 amino acids. Trimming removed 5 bases at V and 6 bases at J, with 19 bases between. Germline loops: CDR1 SEHNR, CDR2 FQNEAQ (reference sequence). This CDR3 reads CASSIAGLLVHGYTF. The CDR3 DNA is TGTGCCAGCAGCATCGCGGGCCTCCTTGTCCATGGCTACACCTTC.

A single count supports this clonotype. The J gene is TRBJ2-5, the V gene TRBV12-3 or TRBV12-4; 8 nucleotides match TRBD1. There are 14 residues in the CDR3. V gave up 6 bases and J gave up 2 bases; unmatched junction bases: 5. Here the CDR3 DNA reads TGTGCCAGCAGGCCTGACAGGGGACAAGAGACCCAGTACTTC. Translated, it gives CASRPDRGQETQYF.

This clonotype turned up a few times. This chain links TRBV6-1 with TRBJ2-7, with D perhaps TRBD1 (6 bases). Looked up from germline, CDR1 is MNHNS and CDR2 is SASEGT. The CDR3 covers 14 residues. V was pared by 5 bases and J by 3 bases, with 14 bases between. CDR3 sequence (DNA): TGTGCCAGCAGTTACCCCCCAGGGGTCTACGAGCAGTACTTC. Amino acid sequence: CASSYPPGVYEQYF.

This clonotype was counted at least ten times. The V call is TRBV20-1, the J call TRBJ1-1; TRBD1 is a possible D gene (5 bases). CDR1 is DFQATT, CDR2 SNEGSKA, per germline (reference sequence). V lost 0 bases and J 1 base, leaving 12 bases between the germline ends. The length of the CDR3 is 15 residues. In nucleotides, the CDR3 is TGCAGTGCTAGAGATTTAAGACAGAGGAACACTGAAGCTTTCTTT. Protein product: CSARDLRQRNTEAFF.

The J gene is TRBJ2-7, the V gene TRBV27; a weak D match, TRBD2 (6 bases). There are 14 residues in the CDR3. Per germline, CDR1 MNHEY and CDR2 SMNVEV (reference sequence). V was clipped by 5 bases and J by 2 bases, with 13 bases between them. The CDR3 loop reads CASSGGTLPYEQYF. DNA for the CDR3: TGTGCCAGCAGTGGGGGGACCCTGCCCTACGAGCAGTACTTC.

The chain carries TRBV10-3 and TRBJ2-7; D gene unclear. Trimming stripped 5 bases from V and 2 bases from J, with 7 bases between. The CDR3 contains 12 residues. Germline V lookup: CDR1 ENHRY, CDR2 SYGVKD. CDR3 DNA: TGTGCCATCAGTAGCGAAGCCTACGAGCAGTACTTC. This codes for CAISSEAYEQYF.

The chain links TRBV4-1 to TRBJ2-5, with TRBD1 identical over 7 bases. J lost 10 bases, V lost 4 bases, and 12 bases had no gene match. Looked up from germline, CDR1 is MGHRA and CDR2 is YSYEKL. The CDR3 spans 14 residues. CDR3 sequence (DNA): TGCGCCAGCAGCCCTCACACCAACAGGGACAGCCAGTACTTC. Encoded protein: CASSPHTNRDSQYF.

This clonotype was observed a handful of times. Possible read error: a much larger clone is one base away. The chain links TRBV14 to TRBJ1-5, with D possibly being TRBD1 (6 bases). Per the germline V gene, CDR1 is SGHDN and CDR2 is FVKESK. The CDR3 loop spans 13 amino acids. V was cut by 4 bases and J by 11 bases, with 15 bases left in between. The CDR3 nucleotides read TGTGCCAGCAGCCCAGGGGCGGGGAGGGCCCAGCATTTT. It yields the protein CASSPGAGRAQHF.

This clonotype was observed at least ten times. This sequence joins TRBV6-1 and TRBJ1-5, with D hard to call. The V gene's germline CDR1 is MNHNS and CDR2 SASEGT. The CDR3 is 12 residues long. V dropped 9 bases and J dropped 7 bases, with 13 bases sitting between them. This CDR3 reads CASESPIQPQHF. The CDR3 bases are TGTGCCAGTGAGAGTCCCATACAGCCCCAGCATTTT.

This clonotype was observed many times. The rearrangement links TRBV6-2 or TRBV6-3 to TRBJ1-5; TRBD1 might be the D (6 bases). The CDR3 runs 14 residues. Germline V gene lookup returns CDR1 MNHEY and CDR2 SVGEGT. The V gene lost 8 bases and the J gene lost 6 bases, with 17 bases spanning the gap. The DNA of the CDR3 is TGTGCCAGCCGTCAAAGGGGGGAAGGTCAGCCCCAGCATTTT. Encoded protein: CASRQRGEGQPQHF.

The rearrangement uses TRBV24-1 and TRBJ1-1, with D possibly matching TRBD1 (6 bases). The CDR3 is 13 residues long. The germline V gene has CDR1 KGHDR and CDR2 SFDVKD. With 5 bases removed from V and 6 bases from J, the gap between germline ends came to 12 bases. CDR3 nucleotide sequence: TGTGCCACCAGTGCCGGGACACCTTCTGAAGCTTTCTTT. This codes for CATSAGTPSEAFF.

V usage is TRBV20-1 and J usage is TRBJ2-7, with TRBD1 matching 9 bases. The CDR3 contains 14 residues. V dropped 2 bases and J dropped 0; count of bases not matched to a gene: 2. The germline V gene encodes CDR1 DFQATT and CDR2 SNEGSKA (reference sequence). Here the CDR3 DNA reads TGCAGTGCTAGAAGACAGGGGGGCTCCTACGAGCAGTACTTC. As protein: CSARRQGGSYEQYF.

The chain carries TRBV24-1 and TRBJ2-2, with D unresolved. CDR3 length equals 16 residues. The germline gives CDR1 KGHDR, CDR2 SFDVKD. Trimming took 4 bases from V and 4 from J, leaving 15 bases between them. The CDR3 sequence: CATSESSARSTGELFF. The DNA for the CDR3 is TGTGCCACCAGTGAATCGTCGGCTAGATCCACCGGGGAGCTGTTTTTT.

This clonotype was detected many times. The V call is TRBV6-2 or TRBV6-3, the J call TRBJ1-1; D is possibly TRBD1 (5 bases). Trimming pared 7 bases from V and 5 bases from J, leaving 14 bases between. CDR3 length: 13 residues. Germline V gene sequence: CDR1 MNHEY, CDR2 SVGEGT. DNA for the CDR3: TGTGCCAGCAATGGAGGGACGAAGACTGAAGCTTTCTTT. It yields the protein CASNGGTKTEAFF.

The chain couples TRBV10-2 to TRBJ2-5, with 10 bases fitting TRBD2. The junction had 7 bases not matched to a gene; V was cut back by 2 bases and J by 4 bases. From germline, CDR1 is WSHSY and CDR2 SAAADI. The CDR3 contains 16 residues. As DNA, the CDR3 is TGCGCCAGCAGTGAGACGACTAGCGGGCGTAGAGAGACCCAGTACTTC. As protein: CASSETTSGRRETQYF.

CDR3 sequence (DNA): TGTGCCAGCAGTCCTGACAGTCCCGGGGAGCTGTTTTTT. Translation: CASSPDSPGELFF. The rearrangement links TRBV7-9 to TRBJ2-2; a possible D gene is TRBD1 (5 bases). The CDR3 contains 13 residues. Trimming removed 6 bases at V and 6 bases at J, with 11 bases between. Germline assignment: CDR1 SEHNR and CDR2 FQNEAQ (reference sequence).

CDR3 DNA: TGCGCCAGCAGCCCGGCGGCTGTAGCGGGAGCCGGGGAGCAGTACTTC. It encodes CASSPAAVAGAGEQYF. The V call is TRBV5-1, the J call TRBJ2-7, with TRBD2 identical over 9 bases. The junction had 15 bases not matched to a gene; V was cut back by 4 bases and J by 7 bases. CDR3 length: 16 residues. Germline CDR1 and CDR2: SGHRS and YFSETQ.

The sample holds many counts of this clonotype. The gene calls are TRBV12-3 or TRBV12-4 and TRBJ1-5; 9 positions match TRBD1. Unmatched junction bases numbered 2, after V lost 3 bases and J lost 5 bases. The CDR3 is 14 residues long. The CDR3 nucleotides are TGTGCCAGCAGTTTCAGACAGGGGGATCAGCCCCAGCATTTT. Protein: CASSFRQGDQPQHF.

This clonotype was counted ten times or more. J is TRBJ2-2 and V is TRBV24-1, with D possibly being TRBD2 (6 bases). The V gene lost 3 bases and the J gene lost 0 bases, with 16 bases spanning the gap. The CDR3 totals 18 residues. Germline V CDR1 and CDR2: KGHDR, SFDVKD. CDR3 sequence reads: CATSDPFQRAANTGELFF. The CDR3 bases are TGTGCCACCAGTGATCCTTTCCAGCGGGCCGCGAACACCGGGGAGCTGTTTTTT.

This clonotype has ten or more counts. The chain has TRBV5-1 and TRBJ1-1; tentative D call: TRBD1 (5 bases). V lost 0 bases to trimming and J lost 0 bases, with 15 bases between them. CDR3 length: 17 residues. In germline, CDR1 is SGHRS, CDR2 YFSETQ. Here the CDR3 DNA reads TGCGCCAGCAGCTTGGGCGCGGGGCCGGGGATGAACACTGAAGCTTTCTTT. Translating gives CASSLGAGPGMNTEAFF.

V gene TRBV7-9 combines with J gene TRBJ2-7; 7 bases align to TRBD1. Trimming took 6 bases from V and 3 from J; bases not matched to a gene: 11. The CDR3 runs 15 residues. Germline V gene sequence: CDR1 SEHNR, CDR2 FQNEAQ (reference sequence). This CDR3 reads CASSPDRDLFYEQYF. In nucleotides, the CDR3 is TGTGCCAGCAGTCCTGACAGGGATCTTTTCTACGAGCAGTACTTC.

The rearrangement links TRBV20-1 to TRBJ2-3, with 9 bases aligning to TRBD2. This CDR3 has 16 amino acids. J lost 5 bases, V lost 4 bases, and 13 bases had no gene match. Germline CDR1 reads DFQATT; CDR2 reads SNEGSKA (reference sequence). The CDR3 is CSAILPRLAVGDTQYF. CDR3 nucleotide sequence: TGCAGTGCTATATTACCTAGACTAGCGGTGGGAGATACGCAGTATTTT.

This clonotype came up many times. This chain uses TRBV7-8 with TRBJ2-5, with D unclear. Germline V CDR1 and CDR2: SGHVS, FQNEAQ. The CDR3 length is 13 residues. V lost 5 bases and J lost 5, with 12 bases in between. CDR3 in amino acids: CASSGQSWETQYF. The CDR3 DNA reads TGTGCCAGCAGCGGCCAGTCTTGGGAGACCCAGTACTTC.

The chain uses TRBV29-1 and TRBJ1-2, with D uncertain. Germline V gene data show CDR1 as SQVTM and CDR2 as ANQGSEA. The CDR3 runs 13 residues. Trimming left V 0 bases short and J 7 bases short, with 12 bases between. The CDR3 DNA follows: TGCAGCGTTGAAGAAAAGGAAGATTCTGGCTACACCTTC. It translates to CSVEEKEDSGYTF.

This clonotype appeared once. This rearrangement joins TRBV6-6 to TRBJ2-5; 7 bases are shared with TRBD1. The germline V gene encodes CDR1 MNHNY and CDR2 SVGAGI (reference sequence). V was clipped by 8 bases and J by 4 bases; unmatched bases: 19. The CDR3 is 17 residues long. The CDR3 coding sequence is TGTGCCAGCGGTGAGACAGGGATTGGGCAGAGTGGAGAGACCCAGTACTTC. Translated: CASGETGIGQSGETQYF.

V and J are TRBV10-3 and TRBJ1-5; D is undetermined. Trimming took off 9 bases at V and 11 bases at J, with 23 bases between the two ends. The CDR3 has 14 amino acids. CDR1 and CDR2 (germline): ENHRY, SYGVKD. In DNA form, the CDR3 reads TGTGCCATTGGAAGCGGGAACAGACAAGAGACCCAGCATTTT. Residues: CAIGSGNRQETQHF.

This clonotype was detected ten times or more. For the CDR3, the DNA is TGTGCCAGCAGTATGCGAGACAGGAGGAACTATGGCTACACCTTC. Translated, it gives CASSMRDRRNYGYTF. The chain carries TRBV6-1 and TRBJ1-2; possibly TRBD1 for D (6 bases). The CDR3 is 15 amino acids. Trimming took off 5 bases at V and 2 bases at J, with 15 bases between the two ends. Germline CDR1 MNHNS, CDR2 SASEGT.

This clonotype was counted ten times or more. The rearrangement links TRBV5-6 to TRBJ1-1, with D possibly TRBD1 on 5 matching bases. The V gene's germline CDR1 is SGHDT and CDR2 YYEEEE. The CDR3 is 14 amino acids. The ends were cut back, 7 bases at V and 7 bases at J, with 20 bases in the middle. The chain's CDR3 is CASGLAGGSGEAFF. CDR3 DNA sequence: TGTGCCAGCGGGCTGGCTGGGGGGTCCGGTGAAGCTTTCTTT.

The rearrangement links TRBV19 to TRBJ2-6; possible D gene TRBD1, 7 bases. Trimming shortened V by 6 bases and J by 11 bases, and 17 bases separated the two germline ends. The CDR3 is made up of 14 amino acids. Germline CDR1 and CDR2: LNHDA and SQIVND (reference sequence). The CDR3 protein is CASSPGGWDYVLTF. For the CDR3, the DNA is TGTGCCAGTAGCCCAGGGGGGTGGGACTACGTCCTGACTTTC.